This note documents a single T cell receptor beta chain sequence. Its cognate antigen is unknown. This record belongs to a study of breast tumors, draining lymph nodes, adjacent tissues. Study-wide findings and caveats: Compared with basal-like, luminal-like tumors shared significantly more repertoire with nontumor tissue.

MiXCR was run by TCRdb on the multiplex PCR reads, yielding one entry per CDR3 protein. The table lists about 60,000 distinct CDR3 sequences, roughly 57% of them singletons. Germline loops: CDR1 SEHNR, CDR2 FQNEAQ (reference sequence). The CDR3 runs to 16 residues. The junction had 11 bases not matched to a gene; V was cut back by 6 bases and J by 4 bases. Sequencing was done on a sample of breast tumor tissue. The clonotype comes from a female donor with breast cancer. Some clones in this sample may be carry-over from other donors' samples. The rearrangement joins TRBV7-9 to TRBJ2-3, with 9 bases fitting TRBD2. The CDR3 spells CASSAGLAGRADTQYF. CDR3 coding DNA: TGTGCCAGCAGTGCGGGGCTAGCGGGGAGGGCAGATACGCAGTATTTT.